This passage covers 23 T cell receptor beta chains from one sample sequenced in a study of T cell changes during pregnancy in multiple sclerosis (dated by TCRdb to the late 2010s). Library prep was done by the immunoSEQ multiplex PCR assay. TCRdb stores this immuneACCESS table with in-frame sequences only. Part of the clones is absent; in the studies checked, under half of the shortfall reflects unresolved V genes, and no reason is known for the rest. The sample has about 40,000 clones on record, roughly 90% of them singletons. 7.8% of the sample rests with the top ten. The material sequenced was CD8+ T cells from peripheral blood mononuclear cells, taken before pregnancy. These receptors all stem from a female donor with multiple sclerosis, enrolled in a pregnancy study.

This clone was picked up a small number of times. The chain carries TRBV27 and TRBJ2-7; 8 bases are a match to TRBD2. Trimming at V came to 6 bases and at J to 6 bases, leaving 13 bases not matched to a gene. Looked up from germline, CDR1 is MNHEY and CDR2 is SMNVEV (reference sequence). CDR3 length: 15 amino acids. The CDR3 loop is CASRPSGLGGGEQYF. As DNA, the CDR3 is TGTGCCAGCAGACCATCGGGACTAGGAGGAGGCGAGCAGTACTTC.

The DNA for the CDR3 is TGTGCCAGCAGCCTGGGGACCGCCGGGGGACAGGGCTCCTACAATGAGCAGTTCTTC. Translated, it gives CASSLGTAGGQGSYNEQFF. This rearrangement joins TRBV7-3 to TRBJ2-1; 9 nucleotides match TRBD1. The V gene's germline CDR1 is SGHTA and CDR2 FQGTGA. The CDR3 extends over 19 amino acids. V gave up 5 bases and J gave up 0 bases; unmatched junction bases: 14.

The CDR3 region is CASSYSGLAGWNEQFF. The CDR3 DNA follows: TGTGCCAGCAGTTACTCCGGACTAGCGGGATGGAATGAGCAGTTCTTC. The chain has TRBV6-5 and TRBJ2-1; 12 bases align to TRBD2. Trimming took 0 bases from V and 7 from J; bases not matched to a gene: 4. This CDR3 has 16 amino acids. Per germline, CDR1 MNHEY and CDR2 SVGAGI.

This rearrangement joins TRBV11-2 to TRBJ1-5; a possible D gene is TRBD1 (5 bases). The CDR3 totals 14 residues. The germline gives CDR1 SGHAT, CDR2 FQNNGV. Trimming took 5 bases from V and 3 from J, leaving 11 bases between them. CDR3 DNA sequence: TGTGCCAGCAGCCCAGGACACATCAATCAGCCCCAGCATTTT. It translates to CASSPGHINQPQHF.

In the case of this clone: The sample carries other DNA sequences with the same CDR3. The rearrangement joins TRBV6-6 to TRBJ2-1; possible D gene TRBD1, 5 bases. The CDR3 sequence is 15 residues long. V was pared by 2 bases and J by 3 bases, with 11 bases between. In germline, CDR1 is MNHNY, CDR2 SVGAGI (reference sequence). The CDR3: CASSYRQGIYNEQFF. CDR3 sequence (DNA): TGTGCCAGCAGTTACAGGCAGGGTATCTACAATGAGCAGTTCTTC.

The chain uses TRBV28 and TRBJ1-2; D is unresolved. The CDR3 length is 13 residues. The V gene's germline CDR1 is MDHEN and CDR2 SYDVKM. V gave up 3 bases and J gave up 0 bases, with 5 bases separating them. In nucleotides, the CDR3 is TGTGCCAGCAGTTTGGGAGCTAACTATGGCTACACCTTC. This encodes CASSLGANYGYTF.

The chain joins TRBV5-1 to TRBJ2-7, with 7 bases fitting TRBD1. The V and J ends lost 4 bases and 6 bases, in that order; junction bases with no gene match: 13. The CDR3 length is 15 residues. Germline lookup yields CDR1 SGHRS and CDR2 YFSETQ. CDR3 in DNA: TGCGCCAGCAGCCTTAGGACAGGTGTTTTCAGCGAGCAGTACTTC. This gives the protein CASSLRTGVFSEQYF.

This clone is categorized as medium-sized. V gene TRBV28 combines with J gene TRBJ2-5; 13 bases map to TRBD2. Per germline, CDR1 MDHEN and CDR2 SYDVKM. The CDR3 loop spans 13 amino acids. V lost 11 bases and J lost 2; bases outside the gene matches: 2. DNA of the CDR3: TGTGCCGGGGGACTAGCGGGGCAAGAGACCCAGTACTTC. This translates into CAGGLAGQETQYF.

The chain employs TRBV5-5 and TRBJ1-5; no firm D call. This CDR3 comprises 14 residues. CDR1 and CDR2 from the germline V gene are SGHKS and YYEKEE (reference sequence). Deletions cut 2 bases from V and 2 bases from J, with 8 bases between. CDR3 in DNA: TGTGCCAGCAGCTTTAGGCAGGGCAATCAGCCCCAGCATTTT. This encodes CASSFRQGNQPQHF.

The V gene is TRBV4-1, the J gene TRBJ1-5, with D perhaps matching TRBD1 (5 bases). Trimming left V 4 bases short and J 3 bases short, with 13 bases between. Germline CDR1 MGHRA, CDR2 YSYEKL. The length of the CDR3 is 15 residues. CDR3 DNA: TGCGCCAGCAGCCCGATCCAGGGTAACAATCAGCCCCAGCATTTT. Translation: CASSPIQGNNQPQHF.

The CDR3 region is CASSPLGQGTSQAYNEQFF. The CDR3 nucleotides read TGTGCCAGCAGCCCCTTGGGACAGGGGACGTCCCAAGCCTACAATGAGCAGTTCTTC. The V and J genes are TRBV7-6 and TRBJ2-1; TRBD1 matches at 10 bases. Unmatched junction bases numbered 15, after V lost 5 bases and J lost 2 bases. This CDR3 is 19 amino acids long. Germline V CDR1 and CDR2: SGHVS, FNYEAQ.

J is TRBJ1-1 and V is TRBV27; D unresolved. Looked up from germline, CDR1 is MNHEY and CDR2 is SMNVEV (reference sequence). V was cut by 6 bases and J by 0 bases, with 8 bases left in between. This CDR3 comprises 13 residues. DNA of the CDR3: TGTGCCAGCAGCTTCACACTGAACACTGAAGCTTTCTTT. Translated, it gives CASSFTLNTEAFF.

This chain links TRBV28 with TRBJ2-7; 7 bases map to TRBD1. Trimming cost V 6 bases and J 0 bases; bases outside gene matches: 5. Germline loops: CDR1 MDHEN, CDR2 SYDVKM. This CDR3 is built from 14 residues. CDR3 sequence reads: CASSGDSYSYEQYF. The CDR3 nucleotides are TGTGCCAGCAGCGGGGACAGCTACTCCTACGAGCAGTACTTC.

The chain carries TRBV2 and TRBJ2-1, with a weak D call TRBD1 (5 bases). Germline V gene data show CDR1 as SNHLY and CDR2 as FYNNEI. The CDR3 has 14 residues. Trimming cost V 10 bases and J 9 bases, with 22 bases left between them. CDR3 in DNA: TGTGCCACCCAGGGTCAATTTTTGGGGCCTGAGCAGTTCTTC. This encodes CATQGQFLGPEQFF.

The J gene is TRBJ2-5, the V gene TRBV9, with 8 bases lining up with TRBD2. CDR1 is SGDLS and CDR2 is YYNGEE in the germline V gene. CDR3 length: 15 residues. Trimming took 4 bases from V and 5 from J; bases not matched to a gene: 10. CDR3 DNA sequence: TGTGCCAGCAGCTTTAGCGGGACCCAACGGGAGACCCAGTACTTC. Its protein is CASSFSGTQRETQYF.

The chain carries TRBV27 and TRBJ2-1, with D perhaps TRBD1 (6 bases). Germline assignment: CDR1 MNHEY and CDR2 SMNVEV (reference sequence). The CDR3 runs 16 residues. The V gene lost 5 bases and the J gene lost 2 bases, with 16 bases spanning the gap. Here the CDR3 reads CASSGLDRSPYNEQFF. The DNA of the CDR3 is TGTGCCAGCAGTGGATTAGACAGGAGCCCCTACAATGAGCAGTTCTTC.

The DNA for the CDR3 is TGTGCCAGCAGGTGGACAAACCCCTACGAGCAGTACTTC. It codes for CASRWTNPYEQYF. This chain links TRBV5-5 with TRBJ2-7; weak D call: TRBD1 (5 bases). Trimming left V 5 bases short and J 2 bases short, with 11 bases between. CDR1 is SGHKS, CDR2 YYEKEE, per germline (reference sequence). This CDR3 region has 13 residues. Full variable domain (rest looked up from reference TRBV5-5 and TRBJ2-7): DAGVTQSPTHLIKTRGQQVTLRCSPISGHKSVSWYQQVLGQGPQFIFQYYEKEERGRGNFPDRFSARQFPNYSSELNVNALLLGDSALYLCASRWTNPYEQYFGPGTRLTVT.

As for this clone: Distinct nucleotide sequences in the sample also encode this CDR3. V gene TRBV7-9 combines with J gene TRBJ1-1, with a possible D match to TRBD1 (5 bases). The CDR3 has 14 amino acids. Germline V gene data show CDR1 as SEHNR and CDR2 as FQNEAQ (reference sequence). The V end was cut by 1 base, the J end by 2 bases, with 8 bases between. CDR3 in DNA: TGTGCCAGCAGCTTAGGCCAGGGAAACACTGAAGCTTTCTTT. Amino acid sequence: CASSLGQGNTEAFF. The entire variable domain, with the rest obtained from reference TRBV7-9 and TRBJ1-1, is as follows: DTGVSQNPRHKITKRGQNVTFRCDPISEHNRLYWYRQTLGQGPEFLTYFQNEAQLEKSRLLSDRFSAERPKGSFSTLEIQRTEQGDSAMYLCASSLGQGNTEAFFGQGTRLTVV.

This chain connects TRBV5-1 to TRBJ1-1, with no clear D. V shed 7 bases and J shed 8 bases, with 15 bases lying between them. The CDR3 runs to 12 residues. Germline CDR1 is SGHRS and CDR2 is YFSETQ. CDR3: CASRIGSEEAFF. CDR3 in DNA: TGCGCCAGCCGCATCGGGAGCGAAGAAGCTTTCTTT.

The rearrangement links TRBV7-2 to TRBJ2-5, with 7 bases fitting TRBD2. V shed 4 bases and J 0 bases; nucleotides not matched to a gene: 8. This CDR3 has 16 amino acids. Germline V gives CDR1 SGHTA, CDR2 FQGNSA. CDR3 coding DNA: TGTGCCAGCAGCTCGTGGGAGGGATCTTACCAAGAGACCCAGTACTTC. Protein product: CASSSWEGSYQETQYF.

This chain joins TRBV5-6 and TRBJ2-7; TRBD2 matches 11 bases. V shed 4 bases, J shed 4 bases, and the junction held 4 bases outside the gene matches. The CDR3 extends over 14 amino acids. Germline CDR1 is SGHDT and CDR2 is YYEEEE. CDR3: CASSPGTSGYEQYF. The CDR3 DNA sequence: TGTGCCAGCAGCCCCGGGACTAGCGGTTACGAGCAGTACTTC.

V is TRBV4-1 and J is TRBJ1-1; no firm D call. CDR1 and CDR2 (germline): MGHRA, YSYEKL. CDR3 length: 13 residues. V shed 1 base and J shed 3 bases, with 6 bases lying between them. In nucleotides, the CDR3 is TGCGCCAGCAGCCAAGCACGGGACACTGAAGCTTTCTTT. It encodes CASSQARDTEAFF.

The V and J genes are TRBV28 and TRBJ2-5; 10 bases match TRBD2. V trimming: 5 bases; J trimming: 5 bases; junction bases outside the gene matches: 8. CDR3 size: 15 residues. Germline loops: CDR1 MDHEN, CDR2 SYDVKM. CDR3 sequence (DNA): TGTGCCAGCAGTGAAGCGGGAGGGCCTGGGGAGACCCAGTACTTC. This translates into CASSEAGGPGETQYF.